Listed below are T cell receptor beta chains from one sample, sequenced in a study of CD8+ T cells in alopecia areata. This table comes from immunoSEQ multiplex PCR, and its TCRdb copy is limited to in-frame clones, with some not included. The sample yields hundreds of thousands of clones, roughly two thirds seen once. The sequencing used CD4+ T cells sorted from blood, collected at week 0. These receptors all come from a human donor with alopecia areata. Both conserved end residues are part of each CDR3. A D gene is named only where the DNA matches it firmly. Clone sizes are given selectively: once, few, many, or a class where the clone is expanded.

D gene	clone size	V gene	J gene	CDR3 protein	CDR3 DNA
TRBD2	.	TRBV7-8	TRBJ2-5	CASSVRVLAGGPGTQYF	TGTGCCAGCAGCGTGCGAGTCCTAGCGGGGGGGCCGGGGACCCAGTACTTC
.	.	TRBV30	TRBJ1-2	CAWSVGLSDGYTF	TGTGCCTGGAGTGTCGGCCTTTCGGATGGCTACACCTTC
.	.	TRBV30	TRBJ2-2	CAWSIGMNTGELFF	TGTGCCTGGAGTATTGGGATGAACACCGGGGAGCTGTTTTTT
.	.	TRBV5-1	TRBJ2-5	CASSLGWYGQETQYF	TGCGCCAGCAGCTTAGGCTGGTACGGCCAAGAGACCCAGTACTTC
.	.	TRBV18	TRBJ2-6	CASSPAASSGANVLTF	TGTGCCAGCTCACCCGCCGCGAGCTCTGGGGCCAACGTCCTGACTTTC
.	.	TRBV6-5	TRBJ1-2	CASRRSRLAGYTF	TGTGCCAGCAGGAGGAGCAGACTAGCTGGCTACACCTTC
.	.	TRBV11-2	TRBJ2-7	CASMQLGLIEQYF	TGTGCCAGCATGCAGTTAGGGTTGATCGAGCAGTACTTC
.	.	TRBV27	TRBJ2-3	CASSLRAASTDTQYF	TGTGCCAGCAGTTTAAGGGCGGCTAGCACAGATACGCAGTATTTT
.	.	TRBV6-5	TRBJ2-7	CASSSPRGASYEQYF	TGTGCCAGCAGTTCGCCCCGCGGGGCCTCCTACGAGCAGTACTTC
.	once	TRBV7-6	TRBJ1-6	CASSGVNNSPLHF	TGTGCCAGCAGCGGAGTTAATAATTCACCCCTCCACTTT